One TCR beta chain is described in this entry. Trimming cost V 0 bases and J 7 bases; bases outside gene matches: 10. Germline values: CDR1 SGDLS, CDR2 YYNGEE. The CDR3 runs to 15 residues. This entry comes from a study of shared clonotypes between healthy human individuals. Study context: Aged 18 to 49, the donors were two women and a few men.

Method: immunoSEQ multiplex PCR; TCRdb's copy keeps in-frame clones and lacks some. The sample records approximately 1,500,000 clones, about 96% being singletons. Source material: naive CD4+ T cells sorted from blood. Described subset: CD45RA+ positively selected. This chain links TRBV9 with TRBJ2-7, with 7 bases aligning to TRBD2. The sequence came from a man younger than 45 in good health. CDR3 nucleotides: TGTGCCAGCAGCGTAGCTAGTGGGAGGGCCGGAGAGCAGTACTTC. Protein product: CASSVASGRAGEQYF.